This T cell receptor (beta chain) was captured in a study of T cells in localized non-small cell lung cancer. Whole-study results and caveats: Longer overall survival associated with higher blood T cell density; shorter survival with higher adjacent-lung clonality. Owing to sequencing of a solitary tumor region, heterogeneity cannot be discounted. There was higher T cell clonality in uninvolved adjacent lung than in tumor, and it was highest there.

The CDR3 runs to 13 residues. Per germline, CDR1 LNHDA and CDR2 SQIVND (reference sequence). V was trimmed by 2 bases and J by 6 bases, leaving 7 bases between them. This clone is termed large. Its specificity is unknown. The authors took atypia-free adjacent lung at least 2 cm from the tumor margin. Sequenced by immunoSEQ multiplex PCR; TCRdb stores in-frame clones only, minus some. The sample has about 1,600 clones; roughly 23% are singletons. The chain employs TRBV19 and TRBJ2-2; no reliable D call. The starting material was normal lung tissue next to the tumor, obtained before any cancer treatment. This TCR derives from a woman aged 35-75 years with stage I lung adenocarcinoma. CDR3 in amino acids: CASSITSSGELFF. The CDR3 DNA is TGTGCCAGTAGTATAACCTCTTCCGGGGAGCTGTTTTTT.